The source of this TCR beta chain is a study of T cell responses to AZD1222 COVID-19 vaccine. Study-wide background: Second-dose timings of about 4 or about 12 weeks were pooled.

Overall study results and limits: Sampling that yielded the repertoires occurred only after the peak T cell response. Mostly white British, mostly female donors; authors suggested clonal diversity may be underestimated. Seropositivity was recorded at baseline in only a handful of AZD1222 recipients.

As regards this clone: Its antigen is unidentified.

The CDR3 runs 14 residues. The J segment lost 2 bases and the V segment lost 5 bases, leaving 7 bases of the junction unmatched. In germline, CDR1 is GTSNPN, CDR2 SVGIG (reference sequence). Libraries were prepared by immunoSEQ multiplex PCR; TCRdb keeps only in-frame clonotypes and omits some of them. This repertoire shows some 90,000 clones, about 87% found once; its top ten account for 16%. Specimen: peripheral blood, collected on day 0 of AZD1222 vaccination. The rearrangement uses TRBV30 and TRBJ2-7; the match to TRBD2 covers 9 bases. The TCR originated in an adult in good health. CDR3 bases: TGTGCCTGGGCGGGGGGGTCAATTCCCTACGAGCAGTACTTC. Protein sequence: CAWAGGSIPYEQYF.